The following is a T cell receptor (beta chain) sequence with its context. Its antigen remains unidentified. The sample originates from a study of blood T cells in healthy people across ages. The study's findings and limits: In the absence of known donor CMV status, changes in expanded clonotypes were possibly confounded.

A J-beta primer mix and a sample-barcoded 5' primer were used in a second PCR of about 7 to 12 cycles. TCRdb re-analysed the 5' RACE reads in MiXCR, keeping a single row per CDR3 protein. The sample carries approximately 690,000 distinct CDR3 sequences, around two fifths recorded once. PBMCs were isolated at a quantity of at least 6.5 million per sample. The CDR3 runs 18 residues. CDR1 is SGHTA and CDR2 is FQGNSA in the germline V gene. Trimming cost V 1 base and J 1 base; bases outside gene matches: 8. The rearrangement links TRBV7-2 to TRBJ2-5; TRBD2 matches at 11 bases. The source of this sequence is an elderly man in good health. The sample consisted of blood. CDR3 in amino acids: CASSLGPSGGRVQETQYF. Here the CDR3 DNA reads TGTGCCAGCAGCTTAGGGCCTAGCGGGGGGCGAGTCCAAGAGACCCAGTACTTC.